This TCR beta chain was recorded in a study of neurological immune-mediated disorders (dated by TCRdb to between 2017 and 2020). About the full investigation: Peripheral blood TCR-beta repertoires from patients with HTLV-I-associated myelopathy (HAM/TSP), patients with multiple sclerosis, and healthy controls were compared in the study using UMI-based sequencing. The roughly 99 TCR-beta libraries covered PBMC samples along with longitudinal samples, technical triplicates, and paired sorted CD4+ and CD8+ T-cell subsets. The cohort was made up of approximately 71 subjects, consisting of 15 or so HAM/TSP patients, 34 multiple sclerosis patients and around 20 healthy controls. General conclusions and limits of the study: TCR clonal expansion was highest in HAM/TSP patients and lowest in MS patients, with MS patients falling below even healthy controls. No identical CDR3 amino acid sequences were found to be shared among expanded clones across subjects, suggesting that TCR-beta repertoires were private in all groups.

From cysteine to phenylalanine, the CDR3 is 14 amino acids long. CDR3 DNA only is kept here, 42 bases in frame from base 1. Taken from the germline V gene, the CDR1 and CDR2 loops are LGHNA and YNFKEQ. V loses 4 bases of germline sequence and J loses 9 bases, and the interval between the two ends is 16 bases. cDNA was synthesized by template-switch 5'RACE using a primer with a 10-nucleotide random unique molecular identifier that tagged each TCR transcript. Every sequencing run covered 15-18 subjects and yielded more than 160 million TCR-beta sequences. The RNeasy kit was used for extraction of total RNA. TCR-beta VDJ regions were amplified with primers for the TCR constant region and the 5'RACE anchor, using the KAPA Real-time Library Amplification kit. Sample indexes and Illumina adaptors were added in a first PCR, and a second PCR then increased library yield. The roughly 650 bp TCR product was size-selected on a 2% E-gel SizeSelection system after Ampure bead purification. Library quality was checked on a Bioanalyzer, concentration was measured with Qubit, and libraries were quantified with the Kapa Library Quantification kit before pooling. An Illumina HiSeq 2500 was used to sequence the libraries paired-end at 2 x 150 bp. To increase sequence diversity, roughly 24-30% phiX was spiked into each library pool. On the study's bioinformatics: The UMI-based MiGEC pipeline processed quality-filtered reads and removed over 80% of raw TCR sequences during error correction. VDJ genes were aligned to IMGT germline references, and each clonotype was defined by a unique CDR3 amino acid sequence together with V-J genes. VDJtools evaluated clonal expansion, Shannon diversity and CDR3 relatedness (CalcPairwiseDistances, ClusterSamples); CLCbio workbench built phylogenetic trees. Clones with at least 8 unique UMIs were defined as expanded, with this threshold being based on coefficient-of-variation modelling across technical triplicates. TCRdb's own reprocessing of the public reads used fastp at Q25 and MiXCR and kept productive beta chains. Every distinct CDR3 protein forms one entry, paired with its most common genes and DNA. TCRdb, not the original authors, processed these V and J calls. The sample data list 70,000 to 95,000 distinct CDR3 sequences, and 13% to 15% of these were observed just once. The ten top clones hold 6.5% to 8% of the sample.

Healthy controls were blood bank volunteers in Maryland, USA. Libraries from unsorted PBMCs were made from 2 million PBMCs kept in RNAlater at -80 degrees C until RNA extraction. Peripheral blood was subjected to Ficoll-Hypaque density gradient centrifugation to isolate PBMCs, which were then cryopreserved in liquid nitrogen. This clonotype came up many times. The clone's antigen remains unknown. Base qualities are not recorded, but no much larger clone differs from it by a single base. The receptor chain draws on TRBV4-2 and TRBJ1-5; too little of a D gene remains to name it. Input material: PBMCs. The receptor's source is a woman between 50 and 59 years old in good health. The base sequence is TGTGCCAGCAGCCTGCGACGCGGTCAAGGGCCCCAGCATTTT. Its product reads: CASSLRRGQGPQHF.